This T cell receptor beta chain was obtained from a study of regulatory T cells in long-lasting Graves disease. Notes on the study in general: Persistent disease was characterized by preferential usage of TRBV28, TRBJ1-2 and TRBJ2-5.

Between the trimmed V and J ends, which lost 6 bases and 5 bases, there was a span of 17 bases. In germline, CDR1 is MNHEY, CDR2 SMNVEV (reference sequence). The CDR3 is 14 amino acids. Described time point: newly diagnosed GD, antithyroid drugs for less than 3 months. Preparation of the TCR library used RNA extracted from PBMCs. EDTA tubes were used for drawing around 9 milliliters of peripheral blood. This clonotype was picked up many times. Its matching antigen is unknown. iRepertoire HTBI primers and Arm-PCR of CDR3 regions built TCR beta libraries. Per the original methods: Identification of gene segments yielded 60 or so TRBV and over 12 TRBJ across samples. One entry per CDR3 protein, called by TCRdb with MiXCR from the multiplex PCR reads. TCRdb's processing, not the authors', yielded these V and J calls. The repertoire holds some 460,000 distinct CDR3 sequences, with about 16% as singletons.

The sample was also linked to a second study, of T cells in Graves' hyperthyroidism and ophthalmopathy.

The receptor was isolated from a man in his forties with Graves disease. Sequenced here: peripheral blood mononuclear cells (PBMCs), sampled at new diagnosis, from a patient treated with antithyroid drugs. The rearrangement uses TRBV27 and TRBJ2-7, with a possible D match to TRBD2 (5 bases). The DNA for the CDR3 is TGTGCCAGCAGCTGGTCCCCTCGAGGGAACGAGCAGTACTTC. Its protein is CASSWSPRGNEQYF.